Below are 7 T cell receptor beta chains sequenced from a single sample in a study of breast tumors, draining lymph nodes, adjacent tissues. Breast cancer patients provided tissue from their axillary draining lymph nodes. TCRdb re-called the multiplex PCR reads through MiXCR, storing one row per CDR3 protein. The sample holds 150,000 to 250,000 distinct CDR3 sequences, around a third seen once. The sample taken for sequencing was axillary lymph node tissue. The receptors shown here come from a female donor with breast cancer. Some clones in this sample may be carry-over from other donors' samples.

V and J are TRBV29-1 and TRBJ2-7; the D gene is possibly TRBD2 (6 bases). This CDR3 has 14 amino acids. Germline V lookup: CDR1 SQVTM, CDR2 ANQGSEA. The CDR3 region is CSAESRWEAYEQYF. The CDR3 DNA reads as TGCAGTGCTGAAAGTAGGTGGGAGGCCTACGAGCAGTACTTC.

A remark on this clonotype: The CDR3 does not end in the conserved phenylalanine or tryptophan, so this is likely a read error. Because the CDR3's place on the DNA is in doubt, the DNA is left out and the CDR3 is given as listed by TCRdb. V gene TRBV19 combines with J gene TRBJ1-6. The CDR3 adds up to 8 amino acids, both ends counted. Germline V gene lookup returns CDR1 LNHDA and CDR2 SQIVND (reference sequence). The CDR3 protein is CASTGPYS.

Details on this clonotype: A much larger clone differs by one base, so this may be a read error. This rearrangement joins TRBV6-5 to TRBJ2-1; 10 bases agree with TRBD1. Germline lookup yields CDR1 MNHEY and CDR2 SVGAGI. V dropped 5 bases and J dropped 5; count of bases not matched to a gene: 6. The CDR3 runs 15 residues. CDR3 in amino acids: CASSHGTGVHNEQFF. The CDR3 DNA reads TGTGCCAGCAGTCACGGGACAGGGGTACACAATGAGCAGTTCTTC.

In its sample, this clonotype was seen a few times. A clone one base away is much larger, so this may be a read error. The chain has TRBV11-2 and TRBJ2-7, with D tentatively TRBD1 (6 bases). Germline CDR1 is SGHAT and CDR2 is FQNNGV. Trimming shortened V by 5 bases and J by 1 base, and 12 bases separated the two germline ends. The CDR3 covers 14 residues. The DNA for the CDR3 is TGTGCCAGCAGCCGGACAGACGAGTCCTACGAGCAGTACTTC. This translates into CASSRTDESYEQYF.

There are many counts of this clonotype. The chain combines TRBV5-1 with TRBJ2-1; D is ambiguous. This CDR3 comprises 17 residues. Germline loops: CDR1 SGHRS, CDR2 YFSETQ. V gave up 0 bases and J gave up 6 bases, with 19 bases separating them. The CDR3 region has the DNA TGCGCCAGCAGCTTGGTCGCAGACACTCTGGGTGTCAATGAGCAGTTCTTC. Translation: CASSLVADTLGVNEQFF.

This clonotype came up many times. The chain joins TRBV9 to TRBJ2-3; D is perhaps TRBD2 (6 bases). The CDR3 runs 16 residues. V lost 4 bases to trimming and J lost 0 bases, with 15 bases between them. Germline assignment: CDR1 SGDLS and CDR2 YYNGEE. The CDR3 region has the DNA TGTGCCAGCAGCCTAGTAGCCAGCGGGAGCACAGATACGCAGTATTTT. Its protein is CASSLVASGSTDTQYF.

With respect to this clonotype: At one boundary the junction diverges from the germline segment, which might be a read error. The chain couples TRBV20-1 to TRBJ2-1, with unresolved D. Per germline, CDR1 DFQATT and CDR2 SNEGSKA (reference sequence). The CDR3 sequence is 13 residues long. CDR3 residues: CSARRSGYNAQFF. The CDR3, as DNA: TGCAGTGCTAGACGGTCAGGTTACAATGCGCAGTTCTTC.